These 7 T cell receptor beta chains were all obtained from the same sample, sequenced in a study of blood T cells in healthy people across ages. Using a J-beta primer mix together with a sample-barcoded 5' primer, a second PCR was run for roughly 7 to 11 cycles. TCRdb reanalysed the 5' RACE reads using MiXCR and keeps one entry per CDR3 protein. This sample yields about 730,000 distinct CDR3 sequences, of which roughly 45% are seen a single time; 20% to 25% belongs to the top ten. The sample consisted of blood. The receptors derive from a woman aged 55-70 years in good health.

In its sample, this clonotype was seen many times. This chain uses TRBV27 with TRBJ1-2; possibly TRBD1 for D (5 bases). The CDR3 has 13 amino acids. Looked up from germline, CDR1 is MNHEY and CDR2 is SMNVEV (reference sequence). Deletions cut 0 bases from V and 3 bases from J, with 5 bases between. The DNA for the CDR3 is TGTGCCAGCAGTTTATCCAGGGACTATGGCTACACCTTC. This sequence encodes CASSLSRDYGYTF.

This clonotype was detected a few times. The CDR3 nucleotides read TGTGCCAGCAGCCAAGGGAGGGACAATCAGCCCCAGCATTTT. Residues: CASSQGRDNQPQHF. This chain joins TRBV4-2 and TRBJ1-5; no firm D call. V lost 1 base to trimming and J lost 3 bases, with 7 bases between them. This CDR3 has 14 amino acids. The germline CDR1 and CDR2 sequences are LGHNA and YNFKEQ.

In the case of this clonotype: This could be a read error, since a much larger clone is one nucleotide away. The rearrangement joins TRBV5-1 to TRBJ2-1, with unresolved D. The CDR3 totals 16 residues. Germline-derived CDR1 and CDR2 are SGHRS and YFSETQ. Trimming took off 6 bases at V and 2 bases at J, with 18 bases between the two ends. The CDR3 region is CASNSVGPGTYNEQFF. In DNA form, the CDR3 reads TGCGCCAGCAACTCCGTGGGCCCAGGCACCTACAATGAGCAGTTCTTC. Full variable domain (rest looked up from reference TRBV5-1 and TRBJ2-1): KAGVTQTPRYLIKTRGQQVTLSCSPISGHRSVSWYQQTPGQGLQFLFEYFSETQRNKGNFPGRFSGRQFSNSRSEMNVSTLELGDSALYLCASNSVGPGTYNEQFFGPGTRLTVL.

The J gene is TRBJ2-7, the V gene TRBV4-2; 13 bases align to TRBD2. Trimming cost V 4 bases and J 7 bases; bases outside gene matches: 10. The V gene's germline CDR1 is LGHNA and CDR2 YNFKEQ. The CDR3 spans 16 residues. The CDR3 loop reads CASSPAGTSGNDEQYF. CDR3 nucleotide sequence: TGTGCCAGCAGCCCCGCCGGGACTAGCGGGAATGATGAGCAGTACTTC.

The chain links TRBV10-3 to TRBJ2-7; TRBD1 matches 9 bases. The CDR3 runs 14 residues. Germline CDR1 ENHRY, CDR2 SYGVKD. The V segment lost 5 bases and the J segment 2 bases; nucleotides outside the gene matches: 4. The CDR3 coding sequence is TGTGCCATCAGTCGGGACAGGGATACCTACGAGCAGTACTTC. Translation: CAISRDRDTYEQYF.

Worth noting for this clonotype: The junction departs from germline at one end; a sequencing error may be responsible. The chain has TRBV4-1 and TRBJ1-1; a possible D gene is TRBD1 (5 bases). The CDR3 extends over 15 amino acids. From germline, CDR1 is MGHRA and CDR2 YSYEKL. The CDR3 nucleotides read TGCGCCAGCGGCCAAAAAGCGGGGGTGAACACTGAAGCTTTCTTT. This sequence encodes CASGQKAGVNTEAFF.

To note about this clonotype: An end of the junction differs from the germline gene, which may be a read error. CDR3 sequence: CASSWGRHQETQYF. The CDR3 DNA is TGTGCCAGCAGTTGGGGACGGCACCAAGAGACCCAGTATTTC. The rearrangement links TRBV27 to TRBJ2-5; D might be TRBD1 or TRBD2, each matching 5 bases. This CDR3 contains 14 residues. Germline V gene data show CDR1 as MNHEY and CDR2 as SMNVEV (reference sequence).